The 15 T cell receptor beta chains presented below share a single source sample, sequenced in a study of blood T cell repertoires in COVID-19. Data came from immunoSEQ multiplex PCR; TCRdb stores just in-frame clones and leaves some out. In the table there are 100,000 to 150,000 clones, roughly four fifths of which are singletons. Sequencing input: peripheral blood. The receptors were gathered from a man aged 55 to 70 with acute or convalescent COVID-19.

J is TRBJ2-5 and V is TRBV27; perhaps TRBD1 as D (6 bases). Trimming took 0 bases from V and 3 from J, leaving 11 bases between them. Germline lookup yields CDR1 MNHEY and CDR2 SMNVEV (reference sequence). The CDR3 totals 15 residues. Here the CDR3 DNA reads TGTGCCAGCAGTTTATCCAGGACAGAGAAAGAGACCCAGTACTTC. Protein: CASSLSRTEKETQYF.

DNA of the CDR3: TGTGCCAGCAGCATGCGGCAGGGAAACACCGGGGAGCTGTTTTTT. Translated: CASSMRQGNTGELFF. The rearrangement uses TRBV5-8 and TRBJ2-2; TRBD1 is a possible D gene (5 bases). This CDR3 is built from 15 residues. Germline CDR1 is SGHTS and CDR2 is YDEGEE. V was clipped by 4 bases and J by 2 bases, with 12 bases between them.

The chain recombines TRBV25-1 with TRBJ2-1, with TRBD2 identical over 14 bases. Germline V gene data show CDR1 as MGHDK and CDR2 as SYGVNS. The CDR3 sequence is 17 residues long. After removal of 2 bases from V and 9 bases from J, the junction contained 9 bases not matched to a gene. The CDR3 DNA reads as TGTGCCAGCAGTGAACCTCCGGGACTAGCGGGAGTTGGTGAGCAGTTCTTC. It codes for CASSEPPGLAGVGEQFF. Looking up the rest from reference TRBV25-1 and TRBJ2-1 gives the full variable domain: EADIYQTPRYLVIGTGKKITLECSQTMGHDKMYWYQQDPGMELHLIHYSYGVNSTEKGDLSSESTVSRIRTEHFPLTLESARPSHTSQYLCASSEPPGLAGVGEQFFGPGTRLTVL.

V usage is TRBV20-1 and J usage is TRBJ1-2; possible D gene TRBD1, 6 bases. Germline-derived CDR1 and CDR2 are DFQATT and SNEGSKA (reference sequence). This CDR3 is 11 amino acids long. The V gene lost 4 bases and the J gene lost 3 bases, with 6 bases spanning the gap. The CDR3 here is CSANRDYGYTF. The CDR3 DNA reads as TGCAGTGCTAACAGGGACTATGGCTACACCTTC.

V usage is TRBV5-6 and J usage is TRBJ2-1; D remains ambiguous. The length of the CDR3 is 15 residues. Trimming cost V 4 bases and J 0 bases, with 11 bases left between them. The germline V gene encodes CDR1 SGHDT and CDR2 YYEEEE. The CDR3 nucleotides are TGTGCCAGCAGCCGGCGCCGGAGCTCCTACAATGAGCAGTTCTTC. This encodes CASSRRRSSYNEQFF.

The count of this clone is one. The chain combines TRBV14 with TRBJ2-1, with TRBD1 matching over 9 bases. The germline V gene has CDR1 SGHDN and CDR2 FVKESK. The CDR3 is 16 residues long. V lost 1 base and J lost 8; bases outside the gene matches: 9. CDR3 protein: CASSQVPGQGRYEQFF. In DNA form, the CDR3 reads TGTGCCAGCAGCCAAGTCCCGGGACAGGGTCGATATGAGCAGTTCTTC.

The rearrangement joins TRBV9 to TRBJ2-5; no clear D gene. Per germline, CDR1 SGDLS and CDR2 YYNGEE. The CDR3 is 16 amino acids. V lost 0 bases to trimming and J lost 3 bases, with 15 bases between them. Written as DNA, the CDR3 is TGTGCCAGCAGCGTAGGAGGCCCTGCCGAGGAAGAGACCCAGTACTTC. Protein: CASSVGGPAEEETQYF.

The chain joins TRBV7-9 to TRBJ1-1, with TRBD1 as a possible D gene (6 bases). The V end lost 5 bases, the J end lost 0 bases, and 19 bases lay between the germline ends. This CDR3 has 17 amino acids. CDR1 is SEHNR and CDR2 is FQNEAQ in the germline V gene (reference sequence). The CDR3 nucleotides read TGTGCCAGCAGCCCTCGGGTCGGGGGGCTCGTGAACACTGAAGCTTTCTTT. Protein product: CASSPRVGGLVNTEAFF.

The chain has TRBV21-1 and TRBJ2-3; TRBD2, the table's D call, lacks a check against the DNA. TRBV21-1 is given as a pseudogene. The CDR3 is 14 residues long. CDR3 DNA sequence: TGTGCCAGCAGCATTGGAGGGAGCACAGATACGCAGTATTTT. The encoded protein is CASSIGGSTDTQYF.

This clone was seen just once. This CDR3 reads CASGTQGAGSPLHF. In DNA form, the CDR3 reads TGTGCCAGCGGGACACAGGGGGCTGGTTCACCCCTCCACTTT. The J gene is TRBJ1-6, the V gene TRBV25-1; 9 bases match TRBD1. There are 14 residues in the CDR3. V lost 8 bases and J lost 9; bases outside the gene matches: 8. The germline CDR1 and CDR2 sequences are MGHDK and SYGVNS.

The V and J genes are TRBV19 and TRBJ1-5; 9 nucleotides align to TRBD1. This CDR3 spans 15 amino acids. The germline gives CDR1 LNHDA, CDR2 SQIVND (reference sequence). J was trimmed by 6 bases and V by 6 bases; bases with no gene match: 9. The CDR3 DNA is TGTGCCAGTAGCCTACAGGGGGCATTTGGTCAGCCCCAGCATTTT. Its translation is CASSLQGAFGQPQHF.

This rearrangement joins TRBV5-4 to TRBJ2-1; 9 nucleotides align to TRBD1. Germline trimming cut 4 bases from V and 7 bases from J; bases unmatched to any gene: 12. The CDR3 sequence is 16 residues long. CDR1 is SGHNT and CDR2 is YYREEE in the germline V gene (reference sequence). CDR3 bases: TGTGCCAGCAGCGGTGCCGGGACAGGGTACTTGAATGAGCAGTTCTTC. It yields the protein CASSGAGTGYLNEQFF.

V is TRBV4-2 and J is TRBJ2-2, with TRBD2 matching 8 bases. The CDR3 extends over 16 amino acids. V gave up 4 bases and J gave up 1 base; unmatched junction bases: 5. Germline values: CDR1 LGHNA, CDR2 YNFKEQ. In DNA, the CDR3 is TGTGCCAGCAGCCCGTCCAGCGGGGGGAACACCGGGGAGCTGTTTTTT. Translated, it gives CASSPSSGGNTGELFF.

Comment on this clone: This sample includes further DNA sequences coding for the same CDR3. The rearrangement links TRBV7-9 to TRBJ1-2; D gene unclear. Trimming took 0 bases from V and 8 from J, leaving 10 bases between them. This CDR3 comprises 13 residues. Germline V lookup: CDR1 SEHNR, CDR2 FQNEAQ (reference sequence). CDR3 region: CASSLAGARGYTF. CDR3 bases: TGTGCCAGCAGCTTAGCGGGCGCGCGAGGCTACACCTTC.

The chain has TRBV24-1 and TRBJ2-4, with a weak D call TRBD1 (6 bases). Per the germline V gene, CDR1 is KGHDR and CDR2 is SFDVKD. The CDR3 length is 14 residues. V shed 3 bases and J shed 4 bases, with 9 bases lying between them. DNA of the CDR3: TGTGCCACCAGTGATAGGGGGAATAAAAACATTCAGTACTTC. Amino acids: CATSDRGNKNIQYF.